This TCR beta chain was found in a study of blood T cell repertoires in COVID-19 (TCRdb year 2020). As for the study more broadly: Samples covering the acute and convalescent phases of COVID-19 were provided by collaborators in the United States, Italy and Spain. The prospective study material was composed of cDNA or gDNA derived from T cells, B-cell-depleted T cells, or PBMCs. The dataset comprised deeply sampled blood TCRbeta repertoires from subjects exposed to, actively infected with, or recovered from COVID-19. The repertoires were released in a freely available public database intended as a resource for research on the immune response to SARS-CoV-2. The samples were drawn from the first 160 participants of the ongoing ImmuneRACE study and from some 1,300 subjects provided by 6 global collaborators. Sample metadata almost always included a de-identified subject ID, COVID-19 status, age in years and sex. Where available, HLA class I and class II types were obtained from metadata supplied by the sample provider rather than from assay-based typing.

The immunoSEQ Assay, a bias-controlled multiplex PCR, was used to amplify TCRbeta CDR3 regions from genomic DNA. Per the authors' processing: Within the assay, amplification of reference gene primers was used to estimate how many nucleated cells each sample contained. To quantify the absolute abundance of each unique TCRbeta CDR3 rearrangement, sequence reads were collapsed and filtered. For each sample, productive Simpson clonality was calculated as the square root of Simpson's diversity index across productive rearrangements. Imported from immuneACCESS, the table was reduced by TCRdb to in-frame sequences with V and J called. These copies leave out some clones; in studies compared against another copy, an unresolved V gene accounts for under half, and the cause of the remainder is not known. Clonal size and the V and J genes are those of that table, whereas D and trimming came from the DNA. For this sample there are around 100,000 clones; around 90% appear just once. 3.5% of the sample is taken by the ten largest.

This clone occurred a few times. Its antigen specificity is not known. No qualities accompany the bases; no much larger clone lies one base away. CDR1 and CDR2 were assigned from the germline V gene as MNHEY and SVGAGI. The CDR3 sequence holds 13 residues, the cysteine and phenylalanine included. The entry retains the CDR3 DNA only, 39 bases that are in frame from base 1. V is cut by 7 bases and J by 0 bases, and the space between the germline ends is 9 bases. Whole blood was collected in K2EDTA tubes by collaborating institutions according to the institutions' own protocols. For TCRbeta analysis, collaborator samples were shipped as frozen whole blood, as isolated PBMCs, or as DNA extracted from either sample type. Results and caveats for the whole study, not just this receptor: The quantity of clinical and demographic metadata differed by source and by participant and was supplied without curation.

The V and J segments used are TRBV6-5 and TRBJ1-1, with the identity of the D gene unclear. The sequence was collected from a woman aged 55-69 years with acute or convalescent COVID-19. Sequencing was carried out using peripheral blood. The base sequence is TGTGCCAGCAAGAACTCTGTGAACACTGAAGCTTTCTTT. This gives the protein CASKNSVNTEAFF.